A single sample is the source of the 3 T cell receptor beta chains below, sequenced in a study of metastatic and nonmetastatic thyroid tumors. The entire patient cohort was treatment-naive prior to thyroid surgery. TCRdb re-called the PCR reads with MiXCR. The repertoire holds about 15,000 clones, with about 35% as singletons. The specimen was tumor tissue. The receptors stem from a male donor with papillary thyroid cancer or a benign thyroid nodule (not recorded which). Some clones in this sample may be carry-over from other donors' samples.

This clone was seen ten or more times. The chain combines TRBV25-1 with TRBJ2-7, with 8 nucleotides matching TRBD1. The CDR3 contains 12 residues. Germline CDR1 reads MGHDK; CDR2 reads SYGVNS. J lost 9 bases, V lost 3 bases, and 4 bases had no gene match. CDR3 DNA sequence: TGTGCCAGCAGTGACTTGACAGGGGTGCAGTACTTC. Translation gives CASSDLTGVQYF.

Ten or more counts support this clone. The chain has TRBV7-9 and TRBJ1-5; no clear D. The germline gives CDR1 SEHNR, CDR2 FQNEAQ (reference sequence). V lost 6 bases and J 4 bases, leaving 13 bases between the germline ends. The CDR3 length is 14 residues. CDR3 nucleotide sequence: TGTGCCAGCAGGTCGGACTCGTTTAATCAGCCCCAGCATTTT. It is translated as CASRSDSFNQPQHF.

Judged by abundance, this clone is medium-sized (0.01 to 0.1%). The chain recombines TRBV6-1 with TRBJ2-7; TRBD1 or TRBD2 may be the D gene (5 bases each). CDR3 length: 14 amino acids. The germline V gene encodes CDR1 MNHNS and CDR2 SASEGT. The ends were cut back, 8 bases at V and 2 bases at J, with 16 bases in the middle. This CDR3 is CASSGTWGPYEQYF. DNA for the CDR3: TGTGCCAGCTCCGGGACGTGGGGTCCCTACGAGCAGTACTTC.